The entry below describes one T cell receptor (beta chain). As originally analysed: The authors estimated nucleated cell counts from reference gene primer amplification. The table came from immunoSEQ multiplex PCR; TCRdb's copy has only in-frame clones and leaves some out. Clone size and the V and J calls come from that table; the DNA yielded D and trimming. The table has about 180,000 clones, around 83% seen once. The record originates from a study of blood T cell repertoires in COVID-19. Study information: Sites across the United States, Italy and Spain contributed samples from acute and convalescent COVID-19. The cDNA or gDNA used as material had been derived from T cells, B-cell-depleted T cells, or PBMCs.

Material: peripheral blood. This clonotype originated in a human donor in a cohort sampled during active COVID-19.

The CDR3 is CASSPIGLASNQPQHF. CDR3 sequence (DNA): TGTGCCAGCTCACCTATCGGACTGGCTAGCAATCAGCCCCAGCATTTT. The chain carries TRBV18 and TRBJ1-5, with no clear D. The CDR3 contains 16 residues. The V and J ends lost 3 bases and 0 bases respectively, with 12 bases between them. CDR1 and CDR2 (germline): KGHSH, LQKENI. Looking up the rest from reference TRBV18 and TRBJ1-5 gives the full variable domain: NAGVMQNPRHLVRRRGQEARLRCSPMKGHSHVYWYRQLPEEGLKFMVYLQKENIIDESGMPKERFSAEFPKEGPSILRIQQVVRGDSAAYFCASSPIGLASNQPQHFGDGTRLSIL.